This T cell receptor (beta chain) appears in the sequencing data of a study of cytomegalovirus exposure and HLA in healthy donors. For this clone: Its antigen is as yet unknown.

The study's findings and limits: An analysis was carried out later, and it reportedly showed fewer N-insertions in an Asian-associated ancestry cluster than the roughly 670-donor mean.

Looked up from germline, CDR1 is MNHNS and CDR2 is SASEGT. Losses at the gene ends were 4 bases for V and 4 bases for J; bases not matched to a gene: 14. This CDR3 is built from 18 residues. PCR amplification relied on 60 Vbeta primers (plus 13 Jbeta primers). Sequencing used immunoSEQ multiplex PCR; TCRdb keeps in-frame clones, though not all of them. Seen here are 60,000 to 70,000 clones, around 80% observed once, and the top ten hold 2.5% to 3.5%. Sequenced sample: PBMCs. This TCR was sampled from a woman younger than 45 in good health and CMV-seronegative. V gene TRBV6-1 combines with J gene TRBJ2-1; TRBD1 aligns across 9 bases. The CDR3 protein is CASSGRDRDSFVYNEQFF. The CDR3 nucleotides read TGTGCCAGCAGTGGCCGGGACAGGGATTCATTCGTGTACAATGAGCAGTTCTTC.